Here is one T cell receptor beta chain with its context. The antigen it recognizes is unknown. Per-base qualities were not stored, and no clone one base away is much larger. CDR3 length: 15 amino acids, cysteine to phenylalanine. Only the CDR3 part of the read is kept: 45 bases, read in frame from the first base. CDR1 SGHTA and CDR2 FQGNSA were looked up in the germline V gene. V lost 5 bases and J lost 2 bases, and the count of bases not matched to a germline gene is 7. The meaning of the sample's time point label: pretreatment peripheral blood. A total of roughly 30 patients with locally advanced or metastatic urothelial carcinoma, treated at Memorial Sloan Kettering on a trial protocol, made up the cohort. Peripheral blood mononuclear cells were collected pretreatment and during treatment, with between 1 and 8 total time points per patient. The Qiagen DNeasy Blood extraction kit was used to purify genomic DNA from total PBMCs and from tumor samples. PBMCs were collected pretreatment and during treatment, and were isolated and stored as previously described.

The data were obtained in a study of PD-L1 blockade in urothelial cancer (dated by TCRdb to about 2017). Turning to the overall study: All patients started therapy at some point between 2014 and 2016 and received atezolizumab 1,200 mg intravenously every 3 weeks. About 85% of the roughly 29 patients were identified as males with urothelial cancer of bladder origin, and a prior smoking history was reported by 18 of 29 patients. An ECOG performance status of 0 or 1 was recorded for the patients, and 0 to 3 prior chemotherapy regimens had been received by the patients. Blood samples were analyzed at 3 weeks after treatment start (second dose) and at 6 weeks after treatment start. Blood samples gave median yields of about 150,000 T cells and 82,636 unique TCRs, along with a median clonality of 0.080. An exploratory multi-omic analysis was conducted of the somatic, immune and clinical correlates of response to PD-L1 blockade with atezolizumab in urothelial cancer. Pretreatment tumor samples and matched peripheral blood, collected serially before and after atezolizumab treatment, underwent TCR sequencing. Durable clinical benefit meant progression-free survival longer than 6 months, and TCR features were also tested against progression-free and overall survival. In the same patients, pretreatment tumors underwent whole exome sequencing and RNA sequencing in addition to TCR sequencing. Under ten patients achieved durable clinical benefit and some 21 did not. Twenty-nine patients had pretreatment blood TCR-seq, around 25 had at least one posttreatment blood collection, and around 25 had tumor TCR-seq.

What the study reported, not specific to this receptor: Because the sample size was small (n of about 29) and many of the analyses were exploratory, the results are meant to be hypothesis-generating. Among patients with durable benefit, tumor-associated TCR clones showed greater expansion in peripheral blood 3 weeks after treatment started (n = 22, p = 0.022). A pretreatment peripheral blood TCR clonality below the median was linked to improved progression-free and overall survival.

Synthetic TCR analog templates were spiked into each PCR to estimate absolute template abundance from read counts. The immunoSEQ assay was used to amplify TCRbeta CDR3 regions from genomic DNA with bias-controlled V and J gene primers. Rearranged TCRbeta segments were sequenced at approximately 20X coverage. From the authors' description of their analysis: Clustering was used to correct sequencing errors, and CDR3s were annotated against IMGT to assign V, D and J genes. Downstream analyses used only productive TCRbeta rearrangements and left out out-of-frame or stop-codon sequences. Clonality was computed as one minus Shannon entropy normalized by the log of the number of unique productive sequences. Fisher's exact test with Benjamini-Hochberg correction, using a cutoff of adjusted p below 0.01, was how clones that differed between time points or between blood and tumor were identified. TCRdb provides this immuneACCESS table in a form limited to in-frame rearrangements. Some clones are lacking; in checked studies, under half of them reflect an unresolved V gene, and why the rest are absent is not known. V, J and clone size derive from that table, while D and trimming were established from the DNA sequence. The sample table shows 50,000 to 55,000 clones, and over 65% are seen once. In total, the top ten clones hold 1% to 1.5% of the sample.

The source material was PBMCs, sampled around atezolizumab (anti-PD-L1) treatment. The source is a man over 45 with urothelial cancer. Recombination linked TRBV7-2 to TRBJ2-5; TRBD2 agrees with 8 junctional bases. The CDR3 has the sequence CASSPIAGRQETQYF. The DNA is as follows: TGTGCCAGCAGCCCTATAGCGGGAAGACAAGAGACCCAGTACTTC.